The clone carrying this TCR beta chain appeared a single time. Produced via immunoSEQ multiplex PCR; TCRdb's table is partial and in-frame only. The data hold 400,000 to 500,000 clones, with 80% to 90% observed a single time. The CDR3 extends over 13 amino acids. Germline lookup yields CDR1 MNHEY and CDR2 SVGAGI. The V and J ends lost 2 bases and 11 bases respectively, with 15 bases between them. The sample comes from a study of blood T cell repertoires in COVID-19. Sequencing input: peripheral blood. The TCR sequence derives from a woman younger than 45 with active or convalescent COVID-19. The chain combines TRBV6-5 with TRBJ1-1; D remains ambiguous. In nucleotides, the CDR3 is TGTGCCAGCAGTTACCCGACCTCAACTAAGGCTTTCTTT. This codes for CASSYPTSTKAFF.